Given below is one TCR beta chain in context. Antigen unknown. This sample was taken from a study of cytomegalovirus exposure and HLA in healthy donors. Findings and limits, study-wide: Another analysis was done later, and it associated around 16,000 TCR beta sequences with HLA alleles at 0.05 false discovery rate. Associated with cytomegalovirus, according to the listing, were 150 to 200 TCR beta chains.

The CDR3 runs 14 residues. The V end lost 0 bases, the J end lost 0 bases, and 7 bases lay between the germline ends. Germline V gene lookup returns CDR1 SQVTM and CDR2 ANQGSEA. PCR amplification relied on 60 Vbeta primers (plus 13 Jbeta primers). Authors' analysis steps: The authors later counted roughly 77 million unique TCR beta chains, roughly 11 million of them shared. Assay used: immunoSEQ multiplex PCR; TCRdb lists only in-frame clones, some missing. Clonal size and the V and J genes are those of that table, whereas D and trimming came from the DNA. The sample has around 84,000 clones; approximately 80% are singletons. The donors (healthy individuals) were bone marrow donors.

Material for sequencing was PBMCs. This rearrangement joins TRBV29-1 to TRBJ2-3; D remains unclear. The receptor was derived from a man aged 50 or older in good health and CMV-seronegative. For the CDR3, the DNA is TGCAGCGTTGAAGAGTCGAGCAGCACAGATACGCAGTATTTT. It encodes CSVEESSSTDTQYF.